This paragraph reports one TCR beta chain. This record belongs to a study of blood T cell repertoires in COVID-19. Study at large: From T cells, B-cell-depleted T cells, or PBMCs came the material, which was cDNA or gDNA.

Generated by immunoSEQ multiplex PCR, the TCRdb table keeps only in-frame clones and is missing some. The sample shows approximately 210,000 clones, roughly 76% of them seen only once. The germline gives CDR1 KGHSH, CDR2 LQKENI. The V segment lost 0 bases and the J segment 5 bases; nucleotides outside the gene matches: 7. The CDR3 extends over 18 amino acids. This receptor was taken from a human donor in a cohort sampled during active COVID-19. Source material: peripheral blood. V and J are TRBV18 and TRBJ2-3, with 14 bases matching TRBD2. The DNA of the CDR3 is TGTGCCAGCTCACCACCGGGACTAGCGGGAGCGGGCGTAGATACGCAGTATTTT. Its protein is CASSPPGLAGAGVDTQYF.